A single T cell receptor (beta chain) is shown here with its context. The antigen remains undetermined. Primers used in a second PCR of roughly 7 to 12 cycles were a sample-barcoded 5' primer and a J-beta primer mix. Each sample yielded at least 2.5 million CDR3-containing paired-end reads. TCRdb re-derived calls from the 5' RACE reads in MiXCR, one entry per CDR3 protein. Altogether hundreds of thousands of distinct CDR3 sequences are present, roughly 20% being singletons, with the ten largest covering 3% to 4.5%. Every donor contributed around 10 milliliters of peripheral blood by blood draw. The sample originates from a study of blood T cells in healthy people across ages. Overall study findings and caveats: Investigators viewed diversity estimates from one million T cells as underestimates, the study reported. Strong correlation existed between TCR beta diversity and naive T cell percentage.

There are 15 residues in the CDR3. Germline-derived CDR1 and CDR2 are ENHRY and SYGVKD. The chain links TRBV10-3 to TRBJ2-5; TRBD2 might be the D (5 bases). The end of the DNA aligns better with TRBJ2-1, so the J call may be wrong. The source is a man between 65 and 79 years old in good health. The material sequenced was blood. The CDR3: CAISEIAGVYNEQFF. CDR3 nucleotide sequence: TGTGCCATCAGTGAGATTGCGGGTGTCTACAATGAGCAGTTCTTC.